The following is a T cell receptor (beta chain) sequence with its context. This clone was seen once. Its antigen specificity is not known. Qualities for individual bases were not recorded, and no much larger clone is one base off. Collaborating institutions collected whole blood in K2EDTA tubes following their own protocols. For TCRbeta analysis, collaborators shipped samples in one of three forms: frozen whole blood, isolated PBMCs, or DNA extracted from either of those sample types. TCRbeta CDR3 regions were amplified from genomic DNA using the immunoSEQ Assay, a bias-controlled multiplex PCR. Concerning the study's data processing: The number of nucleated cells in each sample was estimated by amplification of reference gene primers within the assay. Sequence reads were collapsed and filtered to measure the absolute abundance of every unique TCRbeta CDR3 rearrangement. For each sample, productive Simpson clonality was calculated as the square root of Simpson's diversity index over productive rearrangements. TCRdb took over this immuneACCESS table, retaining in-frame rearrangements with V and J assigned. Such tables are incomplete; in checked studies, under half of the missing clones stem from an unresolved V gene, and the remainder is unexplained. That table is the source of V, J and clone size, and D and trimming were worked out from the DNA. The sample includes approximately 220,000 clones, with 80% to 90% observed a single time. The ten largest clones add up to approximately 4.5% of the sample.

The V end gives up 4 bases and the J end 5 bases, leaving 11 bases in the junction not matched to a gene. CDR1 is given as SGHAT and CDR2 as FQNNGV, both from the germline V gene. The CDR3 numbers 16 residues from cysteine through phenylalanine. The only DNA kept is the CDR3, 48 bases in frame from the first base. This entry is derived from a study of blood T cell repertoires in COVID-19 (dated by TCRdb to about 2020). The study in broad terms: The collaborator samples originated in the United States, Italy and Spain and spanned the acute and convalescent phases of COVID-19. The material from the prospective study consisted of cDNA or gDNA derived from T cells, B-cell-depleted T cells, or PBMCs. The repertoires were released in a freely available public database meant as a resource for research on the immune response to SARS-CoV-2. Nearly every sample came with metadata listing a de-identified subject ID, COVID-19 status, age in years and sex. Where available, HLA class I and class II types were taken from metadata supplied by the sample provider and were not determined by assay-based typing. The dataset comprised deeply sampled blood TCRbeta repertoires from subjects exposed to, actively infected with, or recovered from COVID-19. Samples came from the ongoing ImmuneRACE study (first 160 participants) plus 1,254 subjects from 6 global collaborators.

Overall study results and their limits: The amount of clinical and demographic metadata varied by source and participant and was provided uncurated.

The chain links TRBV11-2 with TRBJ2-3, with 8 bases aligning to TRBD2. Sample: peripheral blood. The clonotype originates from a woman in her sixties or seventies with acute or convalescent COVID-19. The bases read TGTGCCAGCAGCTCAGAGGGTAGCGGGGTAATAGATACGCAGTATTTT. It specifies CASSSEGSGVIDTQYF.